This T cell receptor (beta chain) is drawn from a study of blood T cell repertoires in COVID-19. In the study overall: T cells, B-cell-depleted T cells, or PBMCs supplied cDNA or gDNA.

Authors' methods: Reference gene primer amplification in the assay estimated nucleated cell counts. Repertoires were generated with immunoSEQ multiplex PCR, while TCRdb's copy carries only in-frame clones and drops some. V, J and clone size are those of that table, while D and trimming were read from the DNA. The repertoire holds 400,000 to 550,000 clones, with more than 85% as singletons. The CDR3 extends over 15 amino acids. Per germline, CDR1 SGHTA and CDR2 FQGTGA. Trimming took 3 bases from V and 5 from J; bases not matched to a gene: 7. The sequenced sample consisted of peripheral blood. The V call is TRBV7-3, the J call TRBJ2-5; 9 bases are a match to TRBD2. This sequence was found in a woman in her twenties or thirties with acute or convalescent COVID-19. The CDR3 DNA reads TGTGCCAGCAGCTTCGGGACTAGCCCCGCCGAGACCCAGTACTTC. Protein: CASSFGTSPAETQYF.